This T cell receptor (beta chain) was obtained from a study of cytomegalovirus exposure and HLA in healthy donors. PCR primers comprised 60 Vbeta and 13 Jbeta primers. Some clones are missing from TCRdb's copy, which holds only in-frame ones; the method was immunoSEQ multiplex PCR. This table has about 130,000 clones, about 66% appearing once. Looked up from germline, CDR1 is MNHNY and CDR2 is SVGAGI (reference sequence). The ends lost 6 bases at V and 11 bases at J; junction bases unmatched: 9. The CDR3 runs to 13 residues. The chain combines TRBV6-6 with TRBJ1-4, with 7 positions matching TRBD1. The source of this sequence is a man aged 25 to 40 in good health and CMV-seropositive. The sample consisted of PBMCs. In DNA form, the CDR3 reads TGTGCCAGCAGCCCGACAGGGACAGTGAAACTGTTTTTT. Translating it yields CASSPTGTVKLFF.